The 27 T cell receptor beta chains below come from one sample, sequenced in a study of blood T cell repertoires in COVID-19. The data were produced by immunoSEQ multiplex PCR, yet TCRdb's version contains in-frame clones alone and is incomplete. The sample lists roughly 290,000 clones, 75% to 95% occurring once. Input material: peripheral blood. These receptors were taken from a woman aged 25-40 years with COVID-19, enrolled during active disease.

This chain connects TRBV29-1 to TRBJ2-7, with D tentatively TRBD1 (6 bases). Trimming removed 0 bases at V and 3 bases at J, with 12 bases between. The CDR3 has 14 amino acids. The germline gives CDR1 SQVTM, CDR2 ANQGSEA. This CDR3 is CSVEDQGTYYEQYF. CDR3 bases: TGCAGCGTTGAAGATCAGGGGACCTACTACGAGCAGTACTTC.

The J gene is TRBJ2-7, the V gene TRBV11-2; 11 bases are a match to TRBD2. Unmatched junction bases numbered 4, after V lost 4 bases and J lost 2 bases. This CDR3 comprises 15 residues. Germline V gene sequence: CDR1 SGHAT, CDR2 FQNNGV. CDR3 nucleotide sequence: TGTGCCAGCAGCTCTGGACTAGCGGGCACCTACGAGCAGTACTTC. Translating it yields CASSSGLAGTYEQYF.

The chain employs TRBV2 and TRBJ2-5; D is possibly TRBD2 (6 bases). V dropped 6 bases and J dropped 1 base, with 9 bases sitting between them. The CDR3 is made up of 13 amino acids. Germline V lookup: CDR1 SNHLY, CDR2 FYNNEI. CDR3 sequence reads: CASREGLQETQYF. The CDR3 DNA follows: TGTGCCAGCAGGGAGGGGCTCCAAGAGACCCAGTACTTC.

The V call is TRBV19, the J call TRBJ1-2; D is undetermined. This CDR3 has 13 residues. Looked up from germline, CDR1 is LNHDA and CDR2 is SQIVND (reference sequence). V lost 5 bases, J lost 2 bases, and 9 bases lay in between. In nucleotides, the CDR3 is TGTGCCAGTAGTGCCGGGAGGAACTATGGCTACACCTTC. As protein: CASSAGRNYGYTF.

The chain combines TRBV5-4 with TRBJ2-1; 8 nucleotides line up with TRBD1. Germline V gene data show CDR1 as SGHNT and CDR2 as YYREEE (reference sequence). This CDR3 comprises 14 residues. V gave up 5 bases and J gave up 12 bases; unmatched junction bases: 13. The CDR3: CASRTGQGRQGQFF. For the CDR3, the DNA is TGTGCCAGCAGGACCGGACAGGGCAGACAGGGGCAGTTCTTC.

This rearrangement joins TRBV2 to TRBJ1-6; 8 positions match TRBD1. From germline, CDR1 is SNHLY and CDR2 FYNNEI. This CDR3 spans 14 amino acids. Trimming cost V 3 bases and J 9 bases; bases outside gene matches: 4. Written as DNA, the CDR3 is TGTGCCAGCAGTGAGCGGACAGGGCCTTCACCCCTCCACTTT. Amino acid sequence: CASSERTGPSPLHF.

V usage is TRBV5-4 and J usage is TRBJ2-3; a weak D match, TRBD2 (5 bases). The V gene lost 0 bases and the J gene lost 5 bases, with 10 bases spanning the gap. This CDR3 comprises 14 residues. The germline V gene has CDR1 SGHNT and CDR2 YYREEE (reference sequence). This CDR3 reads CASSLALVKDTQYF. DNA for the CDR3: TGTGCCAGCAGCTTGGCACTAGTCAAAGATACGCAGTATTTT. The variable domain in full, with the rest retrieved from reference TRBV5-4 and TRBJ2-3, is ETGVTQSPTHLIKTRGQQVTLRCSSQSGHNTVSWYQQALGQGPQFIFQYYREEENGRGNFPPRFSGLQFPNYSSELNVNALELDDSALYLCASSLALVKDTQYFGPGTRLTVL.

This clone occurred once. The V call is TRBV7-2, the J call TRBJ2-7; 15 bases align to TRBD2. Germline assignment: CDR1 SGHTA and CDR2 FQGNSA. The CDR3 is made up of 17 amino acids. After removal of 1 base from V and 3 bases from J, the junction contained 4 bases not matched to a gene. CDR3 residues: CASSLVGLAGGYYEQYF. In DNA form, the CDR3 reads TGTGCCAGCAGCTTAGTCGGACTAGCGGGAGGGTACTACGAGCAGTACTTC.

The chain recombines TRBV3-1 (or the pseudogene TRBV3-2) with TRBJ1-5; D remains unclear. The CDR3 runs to 16 residues. The germline V gene has CDR1 LGHDT and CDR2 YNNKEL (reference sequence). The V end lost 4 bases, the J end lost 3 bases, and 16 bases lay between the germline ends. This CDR3 is CASSPQPPGLNQPQHF. The CDR3 DNA is TGTGCCAGCAGCCCACAACCCCCGGGTCTCAATCAGCCCCAGCATTTT.

The V call is TRBV5-4, the J call TRBJ1-3; the match to TRBD1 covers 8 bases. With 5 bases clipped from V and 1 base from J, the junction kept 5 bases outside the gene matches. CDR1 SGHNT and CDR2 YYREEE come from the germline V gene (reference sequence). The CDR3 covers 15 residues. The CDR3 nucleotides read TGTGCCAGCAGGCCAGGGGGCAGGTCTGGAAACACCATATATTTT. It yields the protein CASRPGGRSGNTIYF.

This clone appeared once. CDR3 sequence: CASIKGALTGHEQYF. Here the CDR3 DNA reads TGTGCCAGCATCAAGGGGGCGCTTACAGGCCACGAGCAGTACTTC. The chain links TRBV2 to TRBJ2-7; 7 bases map to TRBD1. Germline assignment: CDR1 SNHLY and CDR2 FYNNEI. The trim removed 7 bases at V and 5 bases at J, leaving 14 bases unmatched. The CDR3 runs 15 residues.

This clone was seen only once. The V gene is TRBV7-3, the J gene TRBJ1-2, with 12 nucleotides matching TRBD1. V lost 5 bases and J lost 7; bases outside the gene matches: 8. CDR1 SGHTA and CDR2 FQGTGA come from the germline V gene. This CDR3 is built from 15 residues. Here the CDR3 reads CASSPLGQGAGGYTF. CDR3 in DNA: TGTGCCAGCAGCCCACTGGGACAGGGGGCTGGTGGCTACACCTTC. Together with reference TRBV7-3 and TRBJ1-2, the CDR3 gives the full variable domain: GAGVSQTPSNKVTEKGKYVELRCDPISGHTALYWYRQSLGQGPEFLIYFQGTGAADDSGLPNDRFFAVRPEGSVSTLKIQRTERGDSAVYLCASSPLGQGAGGYTFGSGTRLTVV.

The chain combines TRBV5-5 with TRBJ1-2, with TRBD1 matching 7 bases. The CDR3 sequence is 13 residues long. Germline CDR1 and CDR2: SGHKS and YYEKEE (reference sequence). With 6 bases clipped from V and 1 base from J, the junction kept 3 bases outside the gene matches. The CDR3 DNA is TGTGCCAGCAACGGGGACAGTAACTATGGCTACACCTTC. This codes for CASNGDSNYGYTF.

The chain employs TRBV19 and TRBJ1-5; 10 positions agree with TRBD1. The CDR3 sequence is 16 residues long. V lost 2 bases and J lost 7; bases outside the gene matches: 8. Germline CDR1 LNHDA, CDR2 SQIVND (reference sequence). Here the CDR3 reads CASSIRGTGVGQPQHF. The CDR3 DNA follows: TGTGCCAGTAGTATAAGAGGGACAGGGGTAGGACAGCCCCAGCATTTT. Variable domain in full (rest from reference TRBV19 and TRBJ1-5): DGGITQSPKYLFRKEGQNVTLSCEQNLNHDAMYWYRQDPGQGLRLIYYSQIVNDFQKGDIAEGYSVSREKKESFPLTVTSAQKNPTAFYLCASSIRGTGVGQPQHFGDGTRLSIL.

This sequence joins TRBV28 and TRBJ2-5, with 9 bases identical to TRBD1. The CDR3 runs to 16 residues. Germline CDR1 is MDHEN and CDR2 is SYDVKM. J was trimmed by 5 bases and V by 9 bases; bases with no gene match: 16. In nucleotides, the CDR3 is TGTGCCAGTATAAACAGGGGGCTTTCCACTGGGGAGACCCAGTACTTC. Encoded protein: CASINRGLSTGETQYF.

This clone was counted between two and nine times. The V gene is TRBV11-2, the J gene TRBJ1-1; possibly TRBD1 for D (6 bases). This CDR3 comprises 13 residues. CDR1 is SGHAT and CDR2 is FQNNGV in the germline V gene. V shed 1 base and J shed 7 bases, with 10 bases lying between them. CDR3 nucleotide sequence: TGTGCCAGCAGCTTAGTCGGCAGGGGTGAAGCTTTCTTT. This sequence encodes CASSLVGRGEAFF.

The chain is built from TRBV9 and TRBJ1-2; 10 nucleotides line up with TRBD1. The V gene end was trimmed by 3 bases and the J gene end by 6 bases; junction bases not matched to a gene: 5. This CDR3 is 14 amino acids long. In germline, CDR1 is SGDLS, CDR2 YYNGEE. Here the CDR3 DNA reads TGTGCCAGCAGCGCGGGACAGGGGCGGGATGGCTACACCTTC. It encodes CASSAGQGRDGYTF.

The V gene is TRBV2, the J gene TRBJ2-7; 9 bases map to TRBD1. Germline assignment: CDR1 SNHLY and CDR2 FYNNEI. This CDR3 has 15 residues. V was clipped by 6 bases and J by 3 bases; unmatched bases: 9. CDR3 amino acids: CASRVDRGEFYEQYF. As DNA, the CDR3 is TGTGCCAGCAGAGTCGACAGGGGGGAATTCTACGAGCAGTACTTC.

V gene TRBV4-3 combines with J gene TRBJ1-2; 12 positions agree with TRBD1. This CDR3 contains 14 residues. Germline V gene sequence: CDR1 LGHNA, CDR2 YSLEER. Losses at the gene ends were 3 bases for V and 7 bases for J; bases not matched to a gene: 3. Here the CDR3 reads CASSQGQGAGGYTF. CDR3 in DNA: TGCGCCAGCAGCCAGGGACAGGGGGCTGGTGGCTACACCTTC.

The chain combines TRBV7-8 with TRBJ1-6, with D perhaps TRBD1 (5 bases). The V end was cut by 6 bases, the J end by 7 bases, with 13 bases between. Looked up from germline, CDR1 is SGHVS and CDR2 is FQNEAQ. The CDR3 loop spans 14 amino acids. CDR3: CASRGGTGNSPLHF. The CDR3 DNA is TGTGCCAGCAGGGGAGGGACTGGAAATTCACCCCTCCACTTT.

The gene calls are TRBV2 and TRBJ2-5, with D perhaps matching TRBD1 (6 bases). Trimming removed 6 bases from V and 4 bases from J, with 12 bases in between. Germline CDR1 and CDR2: SNHLY and FYNNEI. The CDR3 totals 13 residues. The DNA for the CDR3 is TGTGCCAGCAGGCAGACAGGAGGAGAGACCCAGTACTTC. Translating gives CASRQTGGETQYF.

This sequence joins TRBV7-2 and TRBJ2-7; D unclear. Trimming shortened V by 4 bases and J by 1 base, and 8 bases separated the two germline ends. The CDR3 consists of 13 residues. Germline CDR1 and CDR2: SGHTA and FQGNSA. The CDR3 loop reads CASSWAGSYEQYF. The CDR3 DNA reads TGTGCCAGCAGCTGGGCCGGATCCTACGAGCAGTACTTC. Using reference TRBV7-2 and TRBJ2-7 for the parts outside the CDR3, the full variable domain is GAGVSQSPSNKVTEKGKDVELRCDPISGHTALYWYRQSLGQGLEFLIYFQGNSAPDKSGLPSDRFSAERTGGSVSTLTIQRTQQEDSAVYLCASSWAGSYEQYFGPGTRLTVT.

The genes are TRBV30 and TRBJ1-2, with D maybe TRBD1 (6 bases). The germline V gene encodes CDR1 GTSNPN and CDR2 SVGIG (reference sequence). Trimming took off 1 base at V and 8 bases at J, with 17 bases between the two ends. The CDR3 has 14 amino acids. CDR3 in amino acids: CAWSASGGAEGYTF. CDR3 nucleotide sequence: TGTGCCTGGAGTGCGTCTGGGGGGGCAGAGGGCTACACCTTC.

In nucleotides, the CDR3 is TGTGCCAGCAGCCCCCCAACCGGGGAGCTGTTTTTT. Translating gives CASSPPTGELFF. The V gene is TRBV9, the J gene TRBJ2-2; no definite D call. Trimming shortened V by 4 bases and J by 5 bases, and 6 bases separated the two germline ends. CDR3 size: 12 residues. Looked up from germline, CDR1 is SGDLS and CDR2 is YYNGEE.

V and J are TRBV9 and TRBJ1-6; perhaps TRBD1 as D (5 bases). V lost 10 bases and J lost 5, with 10 bases in between. The V gene's germline CDR1 is SGDLS and CDR2 YYNGEE. The CDR3 totals 12 residues. The CDR3 bases are TGTGCCTCGGGGGGGGATAATTCACCCCTCCACTTT. Translated, it gives CASGGDNSPLHF. Full variable domain (rest looked up from reference TRBV9 and TRBJ1-6): DSGVTQTPKHLITATGQRVTLRCSPRSGDLSVYWYQQSLDQGLQFLIQYYNGEERAKGNILERFSAQQFPDLHSELNLSSLELGDSALYFCASGGDNSPLHFGNGTRLTVT.

The V gene is TRBV28, the J gene TRBJ2-7, with 13 bases that match TRBD2. V shed 3 bases and J 3 bases; nucleotides not matched to a gene: 2. This CDR3 is 15 amino acids long. CDR1 and CDR2 (germline): MDHEN, SYDVKM. CDR3 in DNA: TGTGCCAGCAGTTTCACTAGCGGGAGGGGCTACGAGCAGTACTTC. This codes for CASSFTSGRGYEQYF.

This clone was seen just once. This chain links TRBV5-1 with TRBJ2-7; 9 positions agree with TRBD1. J gave up 6 bases and V 0 bases, and 10 bases lay outside the gene matches. CDR1 SGHRS and CDR2 YFSETQ come from the germline V gene. The CDR3 totals 16 residues. The CDR3 here is CASSLGDRARPSEQYF. The CDR3 bases are TGCGCCAGCAGCTTGGGGGACAGGGCGAGACCATCCGAGCAGTACTTC.